This TCR beta chain was sequenced for a study of shared clonotypes between healthy human individuals. Study conclusions and caveats: Sampling covered blood only; tissue repertoires likely differ. Estimated clonotype richness was generally higher in naive than memory subsets. What rarefaction showed was incomplete sorted-subset sequencing despite large depth.

The count of this clone is one. As yet, its antigen is unknown. Terminally differentiated effector memory CD45RA+ cells were excluded by CCR7 positive selection of CD45RO-negative cells. Sequencing used immunoSEQ multiplex PCR; TCRdb keeps in-frame clones, though not all of them. This sample has a few million clones, with just over 90% found just once. This TCR was sampled from a man aged 18 to 30 in good health. Some clones in this sample may be carry-over from other donors' samples. The sample consisted of naive CD8+ T cells from PBMCs.

The CDR3 here is CASSYSYREGNQPQHF. CDR3 DNA: TGTGCCAGCAGTTACTCTTACCGGGAGGGGAATCAGCCCCAGCATTTT. This chain uses TRBV6-5 with TRBJ1-5, with D maybe TRBD1 (5 bases). V dropped 0 bases and J dropped 4 bases, with 13 bases sitting between them. The CDR3 sequence is 16 residues long. The germline V gene has CDR1 MNHEY and CDR2 SVGAGI.